Listed below are T cell receptor beta chains from one sample, sequenced in a study of cytomegalovirus exposure and HLA in healthy donors. Method: immunoSEQ multiplex PCR; TCRdb's copy keeps in-frame clones and lacks some. The table includes 120,000 or so clones, 80% detected once. Sequencing was performed on PBMCs. The receptors derive from a man aged 25 to 40 in good health and CMV-seropositive. Each CDR3 is given without its conserved first and last residue.

cdr3_aa: SARQGPGYT
j_call: TRBJ1-2
v_call: TRBV20-1

cdr3_aa: ASSFGPDYGYT
j_call: TRBJ1-2
v_call: TRBV27

cdr3_aa: ASSSSGGAQDTQY
j_call: TRBJ2-3
v_call: TRBV7-3

cdr3_aa: ASSLDPSGGAYQETQY
j_call: TRBJ2-5
v_call: TRBV7-6

cdr3_aa: ASSEIGGGGGQQETQY
j_call: TRBJ2-5
v_call: TRBV6-1

cdr3_aa: ASSFDSPSTDTQY
j_call: TRBJ2-3
v_call: TRBV5-1

cdr3_aa: ASSSGTTSNQPQH
j_call: TRBJ1-5
v_call: TRBV6-1

cdr3_aa: ASGKTTGSRPDTQY
j_call: TRBJ2-3
v_call: TRBV12-5

cdr3_aa: ASSQNRNTGELF
j_call: TRBJ2-2
v_call: TRBV6-5

cdr3_aa: ASSHFDGDTEAF
j_call: TRBJ1-1
v_call: TRBV10-3

cdr3_aa: ASTIGRLYGYT
j_call: TRBJ1-2
v_call: TRBV19

cdr3_aa: ASSVRGTGLTGELF
j_call: TRBJ2-2
v_call: TRBV9

cdr3_aa: ASNTPVTGATNTEAF
j_call: TRBJ1-1
v_call: TRBV21-1

cdr3_aa: ASSPYLGGYT
j_call: TRBJ1-2
v_call: TRBV6-6

cdr3_aa: ATSRDREEPQH
j_call: TRBJ1-5
v_call: TRBV15

cdr3_aa: ASGFPARGTDTQY
j_call: TRBJ2-3
v_call: TRBV12-5

cdr3_aa: ASSVGVGAGGYT
j_call: TRBJ1-2
v_call: TRBV9

cdr3_aa: ASSNGGDQPQH
j_call: TRBJ1-5
v_call: TRBV18

cdr3_aa: ASSGDSGTDEAF
j_call: TRBJ1-1
v_call: TRBV18

cdr3_aa: ASSIQADYGYT
j_call: TRBJ1-2
v_call: TRBV7-8

cdr3_aa: ASTPSGEVYNEQF
j_call: TRBJ2-1
v_call: TRBV12-5

cdr3_aa: ASQQGTAKNIQY
j_call: TRBJ2-4
v_call: TRBV6-1

cdr3_aa: ASSPVGTGGPDTQY
j_call: TRBJ2-3
v_call: TRBV5-6

cdr3_aa: ASVRDTYGYT
j_call: TRBJ1-2
v_call: TRBV9

cdr3_aa: ASSLGLAGGQGETQY
j_call: TRBJ2-5
v_call: TRBV7-3

cdr3_aa: ASRKQRGPAGELF
j_call: TRBJ2-2
v_call: TRBV7-2

cdr3_aa: ASTGQGQPQH
j_call: TRBJ1-5
v_call: TRBV10-2

cdr3_aa: ASRDTSTNEKLF
j_call: TRBJ1-4
v_call: TRBV6-4

cdr3_aa: ASSEYPGIMGYT
j_call: TRBJ1-2
v_call: TRBV25-1

cdr3_aa: ASSEISGGAIH
j_call: TRBJ2-3
v_call: TRBV6-4

cdr3_aa: ASSRQQNTGELF
j_call: TRBJ2-2
v_call: TRBV2

cdr3_aa: ASSLSSGGSYEQY
j_call: TRBJ2-7
v_call: TRBV13

cdr3_aa: ARRTTQSSYEQY
j_call: TRBJ2-7
v_call: TRBV5-1

cdr3_aa: ASSHKGSGGEQY
j_call: TRBJ2-7
v_call: TRBV7-8

cdr3_aa: SVIRLGAGGYT
j_call: TRBJ1-2
v_call: TRBV29-1

cdr3_aa: ASSTSGATDTQY
j_call: TRBJ2-3
v_call: TRBV6-4

cdr3_aa: ATRDRTVYGYT
j_call: TRBJ1-2
v_call: TRBV10-2

cdr3_aa: ASSLFDPRSDSNQPQH
j_call: TRBJ1-5
v_call: TRBV27

cdr3_aa: ASSLDEGFYEQY
j_call: TRBJ2-7
v_call: TRBV5-1